The 20 T cell receptor beta chains below come from one sample, sequenced in a study of blood T cell repertoires in COVID-19. Assay: immunoSEQ multiplex PCR; the TCRdb copy retains only in-frame clones and omits some. The sample shows under 95,000 clones, around 90% of them seen only once. Sequencing was done on a sample of peripheral blood. These receptors came from a man aged 55 to 69 with acute or convalescent COVID-19.

The rearrangement joins TRBV4-1 to TRBJ2-1, with D maybe TRBD2 (5 bases). This CDR3 comprises 12 residues. The germline gives CDR1 MGHRA, CDR2 YSYEKL. V lost 8 bases and J 6 bases, leaving 11 bases between the germline ends. The CDR3 nucleotides are TGCGCCAGCTCTAAACGGGGCAATGAGCAGTTCTTC. Its protein product is CASSKRGNEQFF.

This clone was recorded only once. V usage is TRBV29-1 and J usage is TRBJ1-2; TRBD1 matches at 9 bases. The CDR3 is made up of 13 amino acids. Trimming at V came to 4 bases and at J to 6 bases, leaving 6 bases not matched to a gene. CDR1 and CDR2 (germline): SQVTM, ANQGSEA. DNA for the CDR3: TGCAGCGTTGCGGGACAGGGTAAAAATGGCTACACCTTC. Translation: CSVAGQGKNGYTF.

The rearrangement links TRBV19 to TRBJ1-3, with D perhaps matching TRBD1 (6 bases). Per germline, CDR1 LNHDA and CDR2 SQIVND (reference sequence). V lost 5 bases, J lost 1 base, and 12 bases lay in between. The CDR3 sequence is 15 residues long. Here the CDR3 DNA reads TGTGCCAGTAGTGACACCACAGGGTCTGGAAACACCATATATTTT. Protein: CASSDTTGSGNTIYF.

This clone was seen more than once but under ten times. The chain carries TRBV1 and TRBJ2-1; the DNA was not compared with TRBD2, the D call given in the table. TRBV1 is termed a pseudogene. The CDR3 extends over 13 amino acids. The chain's CDR3 is CTSSQVPNNEQFF. For the CDR3, the DNA is TGCACCAGCAGCCAAGTACCTAACAATGAGCAGTTCTTC.

This clone was detected once. The CDR3 DNA sequence: TGTGCCAGCTCACCTTCTGGCCATAGCAATCAGCCCCAGCATTTT. This codes for CASSPSGHSNQPQHF. The chain joins TRBV18 to TRBJ1-5; the D is unclear. In germline, CDR1 is KGHSH, CDR2 LQKENI. The CDR3 has 15 residues. Deletions cut 3 bases from V and 0 bases from J, with 9 bases between.

The chain couples TRBV3-1 (or the pseudogene TRBV3-2) to TRBJ2-3; 7 bases are a match to TRBD2. The CDR3 has 20 amino acids. With V trimmed by 4 bases and J by 4 bases, 23 bases remained unmatched. CDR1 and CDR2 from the germline V gene are LGHDT and YNNKEL (reference sequence). The CDR3 loop is CASSPHRSTWTSGGPDTQYF. The CDR3 DNA follows: TGTGCCAGCAGCCCCCACCGCAGCACTTGGACTAGTGGGGGTCCAGATACGCAGTATTTT.

The V and J genes are TRBV7-8 and TRBJ1-1; perhaps TRBD1 as D (5 bases). V was cut by 6 bases and J by 1 base, with 9 bases left in between. This CDR3 is 13 amino acids long. Germline values: CDR1 SGHVS, CDR2 FQNEAQ. The CDR3 nucleotides read TGTGCCAGCAGTCTCACAGGGAACACTGAAGCTTTCTTT. Its protein is CASSLTGNTEAFF.

The J gene is TRBJ1-2, the V gene TRBV7-2, with a possible D match to TRBD1 (6 bases). CDR3 length equals 13 residues. Germline CDR1 SGHTA, CDR2 FQGNSA. Trimming removed 7 bases from V and 8 bases from J, with 17 bases in between. The CDR3 here is CASTLRGRDGYTF. The CDR3 region has the DNA TGTGCCAGCACCCTGAGGGGGAGGGACGGCTACACCTTC.

This chain joins TRBV10-3 and TRBJ1-5, with 9 bases that match TRBD1. CDR3 length: 14 amino acids. Germline V gives CDR1 ENHRY, CDR2 SYGVKD. Trimming at V came to 10 bases and at J to 0 bases, leaving 4 bases not matched to a gene. Written as DNA, the CDR3 is TGTGCCACCGGGACAGGGCGTAGCAATCAGCCCCAGCATTTT. Translation: CATGTGRSNQPQHF.

V and J are TRBV25-1 and TRBJ2-7, with TRBD1 matching 10 bases. V dropped 8 bases and J dropped 3; count of bases not matched to a gene: 7. The CDR3 spans 14 residues. From germline, CDR1 is MGHDK and CDR2 SYGVNS. CDR3 loop: CASGRTGGFYEQYF. The CDR3 nucleotides read TGTGCCAGCGGACGGACAGGGGGATTCTACGAGCAGTACTTC.

On this clone itself: This CDR3 is also generated by other DNA sequences in the sample. The chain has TRBV6-2 or TRBV6-3 and TRBJ1-5; 7 positions match TRBD1. CDR1 is MNHEY, CDR2 SVGEGT, per germline. This CDR3 region has 13 residues. The trim removed 4 bases at V and 4 bases at J, leaving 1 base unmatched. CDR3 residues: CASSSRGNQPQHF. The CDR3 DNA reads as TGTGCCAGCAGTTCCAGGGGGAATCAGCCCCAGCATTTT.

This clone was recorded a few times. The genes are TRBV7-9 and TRBJ2-7, with 8 nucleotides matching TRBD1. V lost 5 bases, J lost 3 bases, and 9 bases stayed unmatched. The CDR3 spans 15 residues. Germline lookup yields CDR1 SEHNR and CDR2 FQNEAQ (reference sequence). CDR3 amino acids: CASSRRTGIHYEQYF. The CDR3 nucleotides read TGTGCCAGCAGCCGCAGGACAGGGATTCACTACGAGCAGTACTTC.

The rearrangement links TRBV18 to TRBJ2-1; 7 bases agree with TRBD1. This CDR3 spans 17 amino acids. Unmatched junction bases numbered 14, after V lost 3 bases and J lost 6 bases. Germline values: CDR1 KGHSH, CDR2 LQKENI. Here the CDR3 reads CASSPREGAQSLNEQFF. In nucleotides, the CDR3 is TGTGCCAGCTCACCCCGCGAGGGGGCCCAATCCCTCAATGAGCAGTTCTTC.

V usage is TRBV30 and J usage is TRBJ1-1; D is possibly TRBD1 (5 bases). Germline V CDR1 and CDR2: GTSNPN, SVGIG (reference sequence). CDR3 length equals 13 residues. Trimming took 2 bases from V and 6 from J, leaving 13 bases between them. The DNA of the CDR3 is TGTGCCTGGAGTCGGACAAGCAATGCTGAAGCTTTCTTT. Its translation: CAWSRTSNAEAFF.

CDR3 in amino acids: CASRPRGTEAFF. In DNA, the CDR3 is TGTGCCAGCAGACCACGAGGGACTGAAGCTTTCTTT. The chain recombines TRBV28 with TRBJ1-1; no clear D. Germline assignment: CDR1 MDHEN and CDR2 SYDVKM. V lost 6 bases and J lost 5, with 10 bases in between. CDR3 length: 12 residues.

This clone has just one count. V is TRBV28 and J is TRBJ1-5, with 7 bases that match TRBD1. This CDR3 is 15 amino acids long. The germline CDR1 and CDR2 sequences are MDHEN and SYDVKM. V shed 4 bases and J 5 bases; nucleotides not matched to a gene: 8. CDR3 sequence: CASSSTDRRDQPQHF. CDR3 bases: TGTGCCAGCAGTTCTACGGACAGGAGGGATCAGCCCCAGCATTTT.

The V gene is TRBV6-6, the J gene TRBJ2-5; 7 bases fit TRBD1. Germline-derived CDR1 and CDR2 are MNHNY and SVGAGI (reference sequence). J was trimmed by 2 bases and V by 10 bases; bases with no gene match: 4. The CDR3 totals 12 residues. CDR3 region: CATGTAQETQYF. DNA of the CDR3: TGTGCCACTGGGACAGCTCAAGAGACCCAGTACTTC.

The chain combines TRBV6-1 with TRBJ1-6; tentative D call: TRBD1 (5 bases). Trimming cost V 2 bases and J 2 bases, with 13 bases left between them. The CDR3 runs to 17 residues. CDR1 and CDR2 from the germline V gene are MNHNS and SASEGT. The CDR3: CASSERGGIAYNSPLHF. CDR3 sequence (DNA): TGTGCCAGCAGTGAACGCGGGGGAATAGCCTATAATTCACCCCTCCACTTT.

The chain has TRBV11-2 and TRBJ2-7; D perhaps matches TRBD1 (5 bases). The CDR3 loop spans 14 amino acids. Germline CDR1 reads SGHAT; CDR2 reads FQNNGV. Trimming took 2 bases from V and 2 from J, leaving 10 bases between them. The CDR3 coding sequence is TGTGCCAGCAGCTTAACAGGAACTCCCTACGAGCAGTACTTC. It codes for CASSLTGTPYEQYF.

This clone has a single count. This chain uses TRBV28 with TRBJ2-5; no reliable D call. V shed 4 bases and J shed 0 bases, with 12 bases lying between them. Germline V gene sequence: CDR1 MDHEN, CDR2 SYDVKM. The CDR3 runs 15 residues. CDR3 protein: CASSSFGEYQETQYF. CDR3 nucleotides: TGTGCCAGCAGTTCCTTCGGAGAGTACCAAGAGACCCAGTACTTC.